This TCR beta chain was found in a study of T cells after yellow fever vaccination. Overall study results and limits: Booster samples showed a return of most primary-vaccination clones (almost 97% CD4, approximately 85% CD8).

The V end was cut by 3 bases, the J end by 7 bases, with 7 bases between. CDR3 length: 11 amino acids. The V gene's germline CDR1 is SQVTM and CDR2 ANQGSEA. UMIs were added to TCR cDNA along with a universal primer site when it was made by 5'RACE template switching. TCRdb recomputed calls from the 5' RACE reads with MiXCR, one row per CDR3 protein. The sample has a few hundred thousand distinct CDR3 sequences; 19% are singletons. Turning to this clonotype: Antigen unknown.

J is TRBJ2-1 and V is TRBV29-1; D gene uncertain. The clonotype comes from a man aged 25 to 40 who received the YFV17D yellow fever vaccine. The sample in question was PBMCs, obtained 15 days after the yellow fever booster vaccination. The CDR3 DNA reads as TGCAGCGTTGATAAGGTTAATGAGCAGTTCTTC. It specifies CSVDKVNEQFF.